This T cell receptor beta chain is drawn from a study of OX40 agonist ivuxolimab in advanced cancers. Study summary: Earlier treatment with anti-PD-1, anti-PD-L1 or anti-CTLA-4 was permitted, and 30% to 40% had received some.

Generated by immunoSEQ multiplex PCR, the TCRdb table keeps only in-frame clones and is missing some. The sample records tens of thousands of clones, more than 90% being singletons. The origin of this receptor is an adult with an advanced solid tumor such as melanoma, head and neck, liver or kidney cancer. This sample comprised CD4+ or CD8+ T cells sorted from blood, obtained in a trial of the OX40 agonist ivuxolimab.

This chain's CDR3 is CASSQASGQGASEQFF. The DNA for the CDR3 is TGCGCCAGCAGCCAAGCATCGGGACAGGGGGCTAGTGAGCAGTTCTTC. The chain carries TRBV4-1 and TRBJ2-1; TRBD1 aligns across 12 bases. V was pared by 1 base and J by 9 bases, with 7 bases of the junction left unmatched. This CDR3 is built from 16 residues. Germline V gene data show CDR1 as MGHRA and CDR2 as YSYEKL.